Below are 6 T cell receptor beta chains sequenced from a single sample in a study of post-analysis software for immune sequencing data. Study-wide results and caveats: About 5 TRBV segments, including TRBV5-6, TRBV5-1 and TRBV20-1, were more frequent in patients than controls.

TCR beta libraries were prepared from cDNA with unique molecular identifiers. Via MiXCR, TCRdb re-called the PCR reads, giving one row per CDR3 protein. The sample contains 740,000 or so distinct CDR3 sequences, roughly 50% of which appear only once. No antigens are known for them. What was sequenced was blood. The origin of the receptors is a girl between 5 and 17 years old with multiple sclerosis.

This rearrangement joins TRBV14 to TRBJ2-7, with D perhaps TRBD2 (6 bases). Germline V gene lookup returns CDR1 SGHDN and CDR2 FVKESK. The ends were cut back, 8 bases at V and 1 base at J, with 9 bases in the middle. The CDR3 length is 12 residues. The CDR3 DNA sequence: TGTGCCAGCTGTAGCGGATCCTACGAGCAGTACTTC. Translation: CASCSGSYEQYF. Full variable domain (missing parts from reference TRBV14 and TRBJ2-7): EAGVTQFPSHSVIEKGQTVTLRCDPISGHDNLYWYRRVMGKEIKFLLHFVKESKQDESGMPNNRFLAERTGGTYSTLKVQPAELEDSGVYFCASCSGSYEQYFGPGTRLTVT.

The table lists this clonotype with a few counts. The V and J genes are TRBV7-8 and TRBJ1-6; weak D call: TRBD1 (6 bases). Trimming shortened V by 0 bases and J by 10 bases, and 13 bases separated the two germline ends. CDR3 size: 15 residues. Per germline, CDR1 SGHVS and CDR2 FQNEAQ. The CDR3 bases are TGTGCCAGCAGCTTAGCACAGGGTGCCTTGTCACCCCTCCACTTT. Its protein is CASSLAQGALSPLHF.

The chain links TRBV29-1 to TRBJ2-5; D is unclear. The germline gives CDR1 SQVTM, CDR2 ANQGSEA. With 7 bases removed from V and 5 bases from J, the gap between germline ends came to 11 bases. This CDR3 spans 11 amino acids. The CDR3 coding sequence is TGCAGCGCCGAAGTGTGGGAGACCCAGTACTTC. Translated, it gives CSAEVWETQYF.

The chain combines TRBV7-9 with TRBJ2-5, with TRBD1 as a possible D gene (6 bases). Germline loops: CDR1 SEHNR, CDR2 FQNEAQ (reference sequence). This CDR3 has 14 residues. V lost 5 bases and J 1 base, leaving 11 bases between the germline ends. The CDR3 DNA sequence: TGTGCCAGCAGCGGGGGCATCCTCCAAGAGACCCAGTACTTC. Protein: CASSGGILQETQYF.

This clonotype came up a few times. V usage is TRBV29-1 and J usage is TRBJ1-2; TRBD1 agrees at 8 bases. With 3 bases clipped from V and 3 bases from J, the junction kept 6 bases outside the gene matches. Germline V CDR1 and CDR2: SQVTM, ANQGSEA. The CDR3 sequence is 14 residues long. The CDR3 protein is CSVDRGLEDYGYTF. DNA of the CDR3: TGCAGCGTTGACAGGGGGCTGGAAGACTATGGCTACACCTTC.

This clonotype was counted a single time. The chain recombines TRBV20-1 with TRBJ2-5; 10 bases map to TRBD1. The germline CDR1 and CDR2 sequences are DFQATT and SNEGSKA (reference sequence). There are 13 residues in the CDR3. After removal of 3 bases from V and 11 bases from J, the junction contained 9 bases not matched to a gene. This chain's CDR3 is CSARMGQGKRQYF. The CDR3 nucleotides are TGCAGTGCTAGGATGGGACAGGGGAAAAGGCAGTACTTC.